This TCR beta chain was sequenced in a study of shared clonotypes between healthy human individuals (dated by TCRdb to about 2020). Study-level background: The cohort comprised a couple of women and a few men aged 18 to 49 years. For each donor, three plates each were used for CD4 naive and CD4 memory, two plates were used for CD8 naive, and one plate was used for CD8 memory. Each donor's leukapheresis produced roughly between roughly 0.85 and 9.5 billion PBMCs. Libraries were prepared and TCR repertoires were sequenced by different laboratories using diverse techniques, in order to increase sequencing depth and limit assay-specific biases. To estimate repertoire size and how much clonotype sharing occurs between individuals, the study deeply sequenced the blood TCR repertoires of roughly 5 healthy adults.

The research as a whole found: Sharing across several donors was observed for roughly 5.4% of naive CD4, 3% to 4% of naive CD8, 2% to 2.5% of memory CD4, and roughly 0.4% of memory CD8 clonotypes. Pairwise subsampling led to the expectation that sequencing depth would affect the degree of clonotype sharing among donors. Compared with non-shared clonotypes, the clonotypes found in all four sorted-subset donors had higher generation probabilities. Only blood was sampled, and tissue TCR repertoires likely differ from those in blood. Because the study included only a small number of donors, the genetic and exposure-history diversity represented was limited. Larger estimated clonotype richness was generally found for naive subsets than for memory subsets. Incomplete sequencing was indicated by rarefaction of sorted-subset datasets, despite the large sequencing depth.

Using the deep immunoSEQ assay, multiplex PCR amplified TCR CDR3 regions from genomic DNA. Extracted genomic DNA from each cell subset was distributed evenly across all wells of several immunoSEQ 96-well plates, and each plate was treated as a replicate. For sorted subsets, about 220 ng of genomic DNA, equivalent to about 30,000 T cell genomes, went into each replicate PCR. The purified libraries were quantified using a Qubit 3.0 fluorometer, sized with a Bioanalyzer 2100, and then quantified again using the KAPA Library Quantification kit. A separate single-read 150-cycle Illumina NextSeq 550 flow cell was used to sequence each immunoSEQ 96-well plate. Turning to the authors' computational methods: Because the immunoSEQ output included only junctional sequences and no quality scores, the filtering could not be the same as the filtering used for full-length reads. Sequences were annotated with PyIR, a Python wrapper for IgBLAST v1.9, using IMGT germline references to assign V/J genes and CDR3. Reads with weak V/J assignments (E-value above 1e-6), missing CDR3, stop codons, out-of-frame junctions, or ambiguous translated residues were removed. V3J clonotypes were defined as sequences sharing the same inferred V gene, J gene, and CDR3 amino acid sequence. Percentage overlap between repertoires was computed as shared unique clonotypes divided by the size of the smaller repertoire. Richness of each repertoire was evaluated using RTK rarefaction, the Chao1 estimator, and Recon v2.1 estimates of unobserved clonotypes. OLGA was used to compute generation probabilities for all TCRbeta clonotypes that the gDNA method yielded from four donors. TCRdb obtained this table from immuneACCESS and retained in-frame rearrangements with V and J assigned. These tables miss some clones; where compared with another copy, unresolved V genes account for less than half of the shortfall, and the remainder is unexplained. The DNA was the basis for D and trimming; V, J and clone size are from that table. The sample table shows under 1 million clones, and around 96% are seen once. In total, the top ten clones hold around 0.25% of the sample.

This clone was seen a single time. This clone's antigen is unknown. No much larger clone is present one base from it, and per-base qualities are unavailable. For the CD8 naive samples, CD45RO-negative cells were positively selected for CCR7, yielding a CD45RA+CCR7+ population from which TemRA cells were excluded. Healthy HIV-negative adults with no recently reported acute infections or vaccinations were included as donors. All donors were Caucasian adults living in Nashville, Tennessee, USA. After blood collection by leukapheresis, PBMCs were isolated using Ficoll-Histopaque density gradient centrifugation and then cryopreserved in the vapor phase of liquid nitrogen. Analytical flow cytometry was used to check the purity and quantity of each magnetically sorted T cell population. Each sorted fraction had its genomic DNA isolated and then quantified by UV absorbance on a Nanodrop 2000c. The junction shows trimming of 5 bases on V and 2 bases on J, plus 13 bases between the germline ends. In the germline V gene, CDR1 corresponds to SGHVS and CDR2 to FNYEAQ. The CDR3 goes from the cysteine to the phenylalanine over 14 residues. Only the CDR3 DNA is retained, 42 bases long and in frame from the first base.

The specimen sequenced was naive CD8+ T cells sorted from blood. The intended sense of this specimen's cell subset or site label: CD45RA+CCR7+. The sequence came from a man younger than 45 in good health. The chain uses TRBV7-6 and TRBJ2-7; TRBD1 is possibly the D segment (5 matching bases). CDR3 region: CASSHTREPYEQYF. The DNA sequence is TGTGCCAGCAGCCATACCAGGGAACCCTACGAGCAGTACTTC.